This is a list of T cell receptor beta chains from one sample in a study of blood T cells in healthy people across ages. TCRdb ran MiXCR on the 5' RACE reads and lists one entry per CDR3 protein. The profile shows 1.5 million or so distinct CDR3 sequences, 40% to 45% of them singletons. What was sequenced was blood. Every receptor here comes from a woman in her late teens or twenties in good health. Each CDR3 is given with its conserved first and last residue. Each record gives: J gene, D gene, clone size, V gene, CDR3 protein, CDR3 DNA. A D gene is named only where the DNA matches it firmly. Some rows mark clone size as missing; the rest say once, few, many or name a class of expanded clone.

>TRBJ2-5|-|once|TRBV4-3
CASSQRGTEGPQYF
TGCGCCAGCAGCCAAAGGGGGACGGAAGGGCCCCAGTACTTC
>TRBJ2-5|-|-|TRBV7-9
CASGSWAAQETQYF
TGTGCCAGCGGCTCTTGGGCCGCACAAGAGACCCAGTACTTC
>TRBJ2-3|TRBD2|many|TRBV7-2
CASRPGLVTDTQYF
TGTGCCAGCAGGCCAGGACTAGTCACAGATACGCAGTATTTT
>TRBJ1-6|-|-|TRBV12-3/TRBV12-4
CASRWNMSPLHF
TGTGCCAGCAGGTGGAATATGTCACCCCTCCACTTT
>TRBJ1-1|-|many|TRBV29-1
CSVGPGGGMNTEAFF
TGCAGCGTTGGACCGGGGGGGGGGATGAACACTGAAGCTTTCTTT
>TRBJ2-7|-|many|TRBV10-3
CAISQDLTDEQYF
TGTGCCATCAGTCAGGACCTGACCGACGAGCAGTACTTC
>TRBJ1-2|TRBD1|few|TRBV12-3/TRBV12-4
CASRLGTGIYGYTF
TGTGCCAGCAGACTCGGGACAGGGATCTATGGCTACACCTTC
>TRBJ2-3|-|-|TRBV9
CASSALRGLDGDTDTQYF
TGTGCCAGCAGCGCGCTTCGGGGTTTGGACGGGGACACAGATACGCAGTATTTT
>TRBJ1-1|-|-|TRBV11-1
CASSRRWGMNTEAFF
TGTGCCAGCAGCCGCCGTTGGGGGATGAACACTGAAGCTTTCTTT
>TRBJ1-1|-|-|TRBV10-3
CAISEREMNTEAFF
TGTGCCATCAGTGAACGGGAAATGAACACTGAAGCTTTCTTT
>TRBJ1-6|-|once|TRBV21-1
CASSRQGRSPLHF
TGTGCCAGCAGCAGGCAGGGTAGGTCACCCCTCCACTTT
>TRBJ1-2|TRBD1|few|TRBV7-6
CASSPDRGLYYGYTF
TGTGCCAGCAGCCCTGACAGGGGGCTGTACTATGGCTACACCTTC
>TRBJ2-1|-|-|TRBV27
CASSLSLRKASREQFF
TGTGCCAGCAGTTTATCGCTGAGAAAGGCTAGCCGAGAGCAGTTCTTC
>TRBJ2-1|-|few|TRBV20-1
CSASWGGRKFF
TGCAGTGCTAGCTGGGGGGGGCGAAAGTTCTTC
>TRBJ1-2|-|-|TRBV27
CAGSVGINYGYTF
TGTGCCGGCAGTGTAGGGATTAACTATGGCTACACCTTC
>TRBJ1-5|-|-|TRBV29-1
CSVETGSDQPQHF
TGCAGTGTTGAAACGGGGTCGGATCAGCCCCAGCATTTT
>TRBJ2-7|-|-|TRBV7-9
CASSPNREAKLVEQYF
TGTGCCAGCAGCCCCAACAGGGAGGCTAAGTTAGTCGAGCAGTACTTC
>TRBJ1-1|TRBD1|once|TRBV7-9
CASSYRQGIPFF
TGTGCCAGCAGCTATAGACAGGGTATACCTTTCTTT
>TRBJ2-7|TRBD2|-|TRBV6-2/TRBV6-3
CASSFSGLAGAYEQYF
TGTGCCAGCAGTTTCTCCGGACTAGCGGGTGCTTACGAGCAGTACTTC
>TRBJ1-2|TRBD1|-|TRBV5-1
CASIEDRVLYGYTF
TGCGCCAGCATCGAGGACAGGGTCCTATACGGCTACACCTTC
>TRBJ2-7|TRBD1|few|TRBV12-3/TRBV12-4
CASRKQGSVYEQYF
TGTGCCAGCAGAAAACAGGGGTCTGTCTACGAGCAGTACTTC
>TRBJ1-1|-|-|TRBV5-1
CASSSNLGGANTEAFF
TGCGCCAGCAGCTCGAACCTAGGGGGGGCTAACACTGAAGCTTTCTTT
>TRBJ2-3|-|many|TRBV5-1
CASSWGGGGTDTQYF
TGCGCCAGCAGCTGGGGAGGTGGGGGCACAGATACGCAGTATTTT
>TRBJ2-3|-|once|TRBV7-2
CASSYRGATTDTQYF
TGTGCCAGCAGCTATAGGGGGGCCACCACAGATACGCAGTATTTT
>TRBJ2-3|TRBD1|-|TRBV27
CASSNRDRGQYF
TGTGCCAGCAGCAACCGGGACAGGGGCCAGTATTTT
>TRBJ1-1|TRBD1|-|TRBV7-9
CASSKSQGADTEAFF
TGTGCCAGCAGTAAATCACAGGGGGCGGACACTGAAGCTTTCTTT